This TCR beta chain was retrieved from a study of blood T cell repertoires in COVID-19 (dated by TCRdb to about 2020). For context, the study as a whole: Samples covering the acute and convalescent phases of COVID-19 were provided by collaborators in the United States, Italy and Spain. The prospective study material was composed of cDNA or gDNA derived from T cells, B-cell-depleted T cells, or PBMCs. Deeply sampled blood TCRbeta repertoires from subjects exposed to, actively infected with, or recovered from COVID-19 were included in the dataset. The repertoires were released in a freely available public database intended as a resource for research on the immune response to SARS-CoV-2. Samples were obtained from the ongoing ImmuneRACE study (first 160 participants) and from about 1,300 subjects provided by 6 global collaborators. A de-identified subject ID, COVID-19 status, age in years and sex were almost always included in the sample metadata. Where available, HLA class I and class II types were obtained from metadata supplied by the sample provider rather than from assay-based typing.

One collaborating source in Seattle enrolled patients while the patients were actively infected and followed the patients over time throughout the course of disease. Each collaborating institution followed its own protocols to collect whole blood in K2EDTA tubes. Collaborator samples were shipped for TCRbeta analysis as frozen whole blood, isolated PBMCs, or DNA extracted from either sample type. TCRbeta CDR3 regions were amplified from genomic DNA by means of the immunoSEQ Assay, a bias-controlled multiplex PCR. The original methods were these. The number of nucleated cells in each sample was estimated from the amplification of reference gene primers within the assay. Sequence reads were collapsed and filtered to measure the absolute abundance of every unique TCRbeta CDR3 rearrangement. For each sample, productive Simpson clonality was calculated by taking the square root of Simpson's diversity index across productive rearrangements. The clones in this table, taken by TCRdb from immuneACCESS, are in-frame only. Not every clone is retained; where verified, under half of the shortfall comes from an unresolved V gene, and the cause of the rest is unknown. V, J and clone size reflect that table, while D and trimming were determined from the DNA. A total of some 400,000 clones appear in this sample, 80% to 90% of them only once. The leading ten clones occupy more than 9% of the sample.

Comment on this clone: Its antigen target is currently unknown. No base qualities exist here, and no much larger clone lies one base off it.

Relative to germline, V is 5 bases shorter and J is 5 bases shorter, with 5 bases between their ends. From a lookup of the germline V gene (reference sequence), CDR1 and CDR2 are MNHEY and SMNVEV. The CDR3 numbers 11 residues from cysteine through phenylalanine. Just CDR3 DNA is preserved here, 33 bases in frame from base 1. The study at large found these results: The amount of clinical and demographic metadata varied by source and participant and was provided uncurated.

The sequence joins TRBV27 to TRBJ2-3; possibly the D gene is TRBD2, per 5 matching bases. The clonotype comes from a woman younger than 45 with COVID-19, enrolled during active disease. Specimen: peripheral blood. The nucleotides are TGTGCCAGCAGTCGGGAAGATACGCAGTATTTT. This codes for CASSREDTQYF.